A selection of T cell receptor beta chains follows, all from one sample in a study of identical twins. TCRdb used MiXCR to reprocess the 5' RACE reads, holding one entry per CDR3 protein. This sample has about 810,000 distinct CDR3 sequences; around an eighth occur once, and the top ten carry 1.5% to 2%. These records were also assigned to another study, of yellow fever vaccine responses in identical twins.

What was sequenced was PBMCs. The source of these receptors is a woman aged 18-30 years in good health. The CDR3 runs from the conserved cysteine through the conserved F or W. The order of the fields is V gene, clone size, J gene, D gene, CDR3 DNA, CDR3 protein. D genes are given only for firm matches. Not all rows give a size; the values are once, few, many and, for expanded clones, a class.

V gene: TRBV12-3/TRBV12-4; clone size: few; J gene: TRBJ1-6; D gene: NA; CDR3 DNA: TGTGCCAGCAGTCGGCGGAGGGGTGGTTTCTCACCCCTCCACTTT; CDR3 protein: CASSRRRGGFSPLHF
V gene: TRBV19; clone size: NA; J gene: TRBJ2-7; D gene: NA; CDR3 DNA: TGTGCCAGTAGTGGTGGAGGGGCCAGGGGAATATACGAGCAGTACTTC; CDR3 protein: CASSGGGARGIYEQYF
V gene: TRBV29-1; clone size: many; J gene: TRBJ2-6; D gene: NA; CDR3 DNA: TGCAGCGTTGATGGCCCCGGGGCCAACGTCCTGACTTTC; CDR3 protein: CSVDGPGANVLTF
V gene: TRBV29-1; clone size: few; J gene: TRBJ2-5; D gene: NA; CDR3 DNA: TGCAGCGTTGATCCACAGGGTGTTTTCCAAGAGACCCAGTACTTC; CDR3 protein: CSVDPQGVFQETQYF
V gene: TRBV10-2; clone size: NA; J gene: TRBJ2-1; D gene: NA; CDR3 DNA: TGCGCCAGCAGTGAGCGGAGGGTAGACAATGAGCAGTTCTTC; CDR3 protein: CASSERRVDNEQFF
V gene: TRBV28; clone size: few; J gene: TRBJ1-4; D gene: NA; CDR3 DNA: TGTGCCAGCAGTTCTCAGGACACCCTCCCGGATGAAAAACTGTTTTTT; CDR3 protein: CASSSQDTLPDEKLFF
V gene: TRBV20-1; clone size: few; J gene: TRBJ1-1; D gene: NA; CDR3 DNA: TGCAGTGCTATCGGGACGGTCGATAACACTGAAGCTTTCTTT; CDR3 protein: CSAIGTVDNTEAFF
V gene: TRBV5-6; clone size: NA; J gene: TRBJ2-1; D gene: NA; CDR3 DNA: TGTGCCAGCAGCTTGGAAGGCCGGTTCGTGGGGCTGGAGGTTGAGCAGTTCTTC; CDR3 protein: CASSLEGRFVGLEVEQFF
V gene: TRBV4-1; clone size: NA; J gene: TRBJ2-7; D gene: NA; CDR3 DNA: TGCGCCAGCAGCGCCTTGCGCCTCACTACCTACGAGCAGTACTTC; CDR3 protein: CASSALRLTTYEQYF
V gene: TRBV29-1; clone size: many; J gene: TRBJ2-5; D gene: NA; CDR3 DNA: TGCAGCGTTGAAGGACGCCAGTACCAAGAGACCCAGTACTTC; CDR3 protein: CSVEGRQYQETQYF